The clone carrying this T cell receptor beta chain has just a few counts. What it recognizes is unknown. The record originates from a study of response to subunit inactivated influenza vaccine. Findings and limits, study-wide: The authors put forward the suggestion that each seasonal influenza vaccination may bring in only a limited number of new T cells.

This CDR3 is built from 14 residues. V lost 5 bases to trimming and J lost 2 bases, with 13 bases between them. The V gene's germline CDR1 is SEHNR and CDR2 FQNEAQ (reference sequence). MiXCR was run by TCRdb on the RT-PCR reads, yielding one entry per CDR3 protein. This sample yields 550,000 to 800,000 distinct CDR3 sequences, of which approximately 15% are seen a single time; less than 9% belongs to the top ten. This sequence was found in a man aged 45-65 years who received an inactivated influenza vaccine. Sequencing used PBMCs from blood, obtained approximately 15 days before vaccination. The chain links TRBV7-9 to TRBJ2-7, with D tentatively TRBD1 or TRBD2 (5 bases each). The CDR3 DNA sequence: TGTGCCAGCAGCCCCGGGACCCCAGCCTACGAGCAGTACTTC. Translated: CASSPGTPAYEQYF.